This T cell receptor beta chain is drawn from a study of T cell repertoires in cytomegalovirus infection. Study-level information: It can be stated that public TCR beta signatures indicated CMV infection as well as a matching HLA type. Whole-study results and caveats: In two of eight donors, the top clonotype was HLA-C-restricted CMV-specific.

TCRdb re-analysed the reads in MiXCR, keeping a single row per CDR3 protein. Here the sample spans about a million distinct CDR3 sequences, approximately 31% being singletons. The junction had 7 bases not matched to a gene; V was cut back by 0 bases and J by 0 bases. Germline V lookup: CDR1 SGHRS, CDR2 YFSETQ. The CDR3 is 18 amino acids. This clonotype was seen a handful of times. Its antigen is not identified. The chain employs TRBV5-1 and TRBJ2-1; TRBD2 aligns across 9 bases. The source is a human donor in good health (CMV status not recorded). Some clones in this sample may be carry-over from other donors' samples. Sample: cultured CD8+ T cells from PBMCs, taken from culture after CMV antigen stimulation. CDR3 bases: TGCGCCAGCAGCTTGGTTAGCGGGGGACAAAGCTCCTACAATGAGCAGTTCTTC. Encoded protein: CASSLVSGGQSSYNEQFF.